Listed below are T cell receptor beta chains from one sample, sequenced in a study of blood T cell repertoires in COVID-19. Clones were sequenced by immunoSEQ multiplex PCR, and TCRdb holds only the in-frame ones, with some missing. The sample includes about 180,000 clones, roughly 88% of them seen just once. Material: peripheral blood. These receptors were obtained from a woman under 40 with acute or convalescent COVID-19. CDR3s include the opening cysteine and the closing phenylalanine or tryptophan. Fields, in order: D gene, clone size, J gene, V gene, CDR3 DNA, CDR3 protein. A D gene is named only where the DNA matches it firmly. Size tells how often a clone was seen (once, few, many) or the class of an expanded clone, and some rows leave it out.

>.|.|TRBJ1-6|TRBV6-1
TGTGCCAGCAGTGGGAGACAGGCGGAAGGTGATTCACCCCTCCACTTT
CASSGRQAEGDSPLHF
>TRBD2|.|TRBJ2-1|TRBV18
TGTGCCAGCTCACCAATTGGGACTAGCGGGACTAATGAGCAGTTCTTC
CASSPIGTSGTNEQFF
>.|.|TRBJ2-7|TRBV28
TGTGCCAGCAGTTCCGTACAGGGTTCCTACGAGCAGTACTTC
CASSSVQGSYEQYF
>.|.|TRBJ2-3|TRBV27
TGTGCCAGCAGTTTTTGGGCGGGGAGGAATACGCAGTATTTT
CASSFWAGRNTQYF
>.|.|TRBJ2-5|TRBV5-6
TGTGCCAGCACTCTTTCGGGTTTGGAGACCCAGTACTTC
CASTLSGLETQYF
>.|once|TRBJ1-2|TRBV29-1
TGCAGCGCCGGGGACTATGGCTACACCTTC
CSAGDYGYTF
>.|.|TRBJ2-2|TRBV19
TGTGCCAGTAGTATATCGGTCCAGAACACCGGGGAGCTGTTTTTT
CASSISVQNTGELFF
>TRBD2|.|TRBJ2-2|TRBV4-1
TGCGCCAGCAGCCACTCTGGGACTAGAAAAGGGGAGCTGTTTTTT
CASSHSGTRKGELFF
>TRBD1|.|TRBJ1-2|TRBV6-6
TGTGCCAGCAGACCCGGGACAGGGGTAGGTGGCTACACCTTC
CASRPGTGVGGYTF
>.|.|TRBJ1-1|TRBV3-1/TRBV3-2
TGTGCCAGTGGGGACATTGAAGCTTTCTTT
CASGDIEAFF
>TRBD1|once|TRBJ2-7|TRBV28
TGTGCCTCCCAGCGGGACAGGGGACTCAACGAGCAGTACTTC
CASQRDRGLNEQYF
>.|.|TRBJ2-7|TRBV7-9
TGTGCCAGCAGCTTCCTTCGAGACAGGTGGGACGAGCAGTACTTC
CASSFLRDRWDEQYF
>TRBD1|.|TRBJ2-5|TRBV5-1
TGCGCCAGTAGACAGGGTGGAGAGACCCAGTACTTC
CASRQGGETQYF
>TRBD1|.|TRBJ2-7|TRBV18
TGTGCCAGCTCCCATACAGACGGACAGGGAAGCGAGCAGTACTTC
CASSHTDGQGSEQYF
>.|.|TRBJ2-3|TRBV19
TGTGCCAGTAGTGATCGGGGAGAGGCAGATACGCAGTATTTT
CASSDRGEADTQYF
>.|.|TRBJ2-1|TRBV7-9
TGTGCCAGCAGCTTAGTGTATCCCAGCTCCTACAATGAGCAGTTCTTC
CASSLVYPSSYNEQFF